The sequence of this T cell receptor beta chain was determined in a study of monozygotic twins with inflammatory bowel disease. For this clonotype: The antigen remains unidentified.

Points from the study as a whole: Support was lacking for any single strong IBD-associated signal or clonotype.

Germline V gives CDR1 SQVTM, CDR2 ANQGSEA. The CDR3 sequence is 14 residues long. TCRdb reprocessed the 5' RACE reads, with one entry per CDR3 protein and no DNA. This sample contains fewer than 550,000 distinct CDR3 sequences. The chain uses TRBV29-1 and TRBJ2-7; TCRdb's D call, TRBD2, is unchecked because there is no DNA. This receptor was obtained from a human donor with ulcerative colitis or Crohn's disease, or a healthy co-twin of an affected twin (not recorded which). Sequencing input: blood. The CDR3 is CSASGTSVSREQYF.